The 18 T cell receptor beta chains reported below all come from one sample, sequenced in a study of blood T cell repertoires in COVID-19 (dated by TCRdb to the early 2020s). Libraries were built with the immunoSEQ multiplex PCR assay. TCRdb took this table from immuneACCESS and kept in-frame rearrangements with V and J called. Such tables lack part of the clones; where checked against another copy, unresolved V genes explain under half of the gap, and the rest is unexplained. Counted in this sample were some 350,000 clones; roughly 88% of them appeared once. Together, the top ten hold less than 5.5% of the sample. The material sequenced was PBMCs or T cells enriched from blood (not recorded which). These TCRs come from a man aged 30-40 years who had recovered from COVID-19.

This chain joins TRBV18 and TRBJ1-4, with D possibly matching TRBD1 (5 bases). The ends were cut back, 3 bases at V and 8 bases at J, with 16 bases in the middle. CDR1 KGHSH and CDR2 LQKENI come from the germline V gene. CDR3 length: 15 amino acids. The CDR3 reads CASSPDSLRGEKLFF. In nucleotides, the CDR3 is TGTGCCAGCTCACCCGACAGTCTAAGAGGAGAAAAACTGTTTTTT.

V and J are TRBV5-1 and TRBJ2-3, with 8 bases that match TRBD2. The CDR3 runs to 16 residues. The germline V gene has CDR1 SGHRS and CDR2 YFSETQ. With 3 bases clipped from V and 5 bases from J, the junction kept 11 bases outside the gene matches. In DNA form, the CDR3 reads TGCGCCAGCAGCTCCGGCTTAGCGGGGAAGGGAGATACGCAGTATTTT. It is translated as CASSSGLAGKGDTQYF.

This clone was observed a few times. DNA for the CDR3: TGCAGCGTTACAGGGGCCGATAATGAAAAACTGTTTTTT. Protein: CSVTGADNEKLFF. The chain couples TRBV29-1 to TRBJ1-4; TRBD1 matches at 7 bases. Losses at the gene ends were 5 bases for V and 4 bases for J; bases not matched to a gene: 4. Germline CDR1 reads SQVTM; CDR2 reads ANQGSEA. The CDR3 sequence is 13 residues long.

The CDR3 DNA reads TGCGCCAGCAGCTTTGGGACTAGCGGGCCCACCGGGGAGCTGTTTTTT. It encodes CASSFGTSGPTGELFF. The chain links TRBV5-1 to TRBJ2-2; TRBD2 agrees at 12 bases. After removal of 2 bases from V and 4 bases from J, the junction contained 3 bases not matched to a gene. The germline V gene has CDR1 SGHRS and CDR2 YFSETQ. This CDR3 has 16 amino acids. Together with reference TRBV5-1 and TRBJ2-2, the CDR3 gives the full variable domain: KAGVTQTPRYLIKTRGQQVTLSCSPISGHRSVSWYQQTPGQGLQFLFEYFSETQRNKGNFPGRFSGRQFSNSRSEMNVSTLELGDSALYLCASSFGTSGPTGELFFGEGSRLTVL.

This clone was counted only a few times. The chain combines TRBV5-5 with TRBJ1-4; TRBD1 agrees at 7 bases. The ends lost 7 bases at V and 5 bases at J; junction bases unmatched: 11. The V gene's germline CDR1 is SGHKS and CDR2 YYEKEE (reference sequence). The CDR3 has 15 amino acids. The CDR3 loop is CASGSFRDSNEKLFF. The CDR3 DNA is TGTGCCAGCGGATCGTTCCGGGACAGCAATGAAAAACTGTTTTTT.

The chain recombines TRBV19 with TRBJ1-6, with D maybe TRBD1 (5 bases). This CDR3 region has 14 residues. Germline-derived CDR1 and CDR2 are LNHDA and SQIVND (reference sequence). The V end lost 8 bases, the J end lost 12 bases, and 20 bases lay between the germline ends. CDR3 amino acids: CASGRGARGEPLHF. The CDR3 nucleotides read TGTGCCAGTGGGCGCGGGGCTCGGGGGGAACCCCTCCACTTT.

The chain links TRBV28 to TRBJ2-1, with TRBD2 identical over 13 bases. CDR1 and CDR2 (germline): MDHEN, SYDVKM. CDR3 length equals 16 residues. The trim removed 4 bases at V and 4 bases at J, leaving 4 bases unmatched. The CDR3 loop reads CASSSLLAGGYNEQFF. In DNA, the CDR3 is TGTGCCAGCAGTTCCTTACTAGCGGGGGGGTACAATGAGCAGTTCTTC.

CDR3 sequence reads: CASSLGAGLNTGELFF. CDR3 sequence (DNA): TGTGCCAGCAGCTTAGGGGCAGGACTGAACACCGGGGAGCTGTTTTTT. The V call is TRBV7-9, the J call TRBJ2-2, with D possibly TRBD2 on 5 matching bases. V shed 1 base and J shed 1 base, with 10 bases lying between them. The V gene's germline CDR1 is SEHNR and CDR2 FQNEAQ (reference sequence). The CDR3 is 16 residues long.

V is TRBV19 and J is TRBJ2-7; D is perhaps TRBD2 (6 bases). The CDR3 is made up of 14 amino acids. Deletions cut 6 bases from V and 4 bases from J, with 16 bases between. Germline V gives CDR1 LNHDA, CDR2 SQIVND (reference sequence). CDR3 DNA sequence: TGTGCCAGTAGAGATCCGGGACTCCCTTACGAGCAGTACTTC. As protein: CASRDPGLPYEQYF.

The chain couples TRBV18 to TRBJ1-2; TRBD1 matches at 8 bases. Trimming cost V 3 bases and J 6 bases; bases outside gene matches: 9. Germline lookup yields CDR1 KGHSH and CDR2 LQKENI. This CDR3 is built from 15 residues. Written as DNA, the CDR3 is TGTGCCAGCTCACCCACTGCCGTGACAGGGGATGGCTACACCTTC. It yields the protein CASSPTAVTGDGYTF.

This clone was seen a handful of times. The sample carries other DNA sequences with the same CDR3. The rearrangement links TRBV5-6 to TRBJ1-2; D remains ambiguous. The CDR3 has 13 residues. Trimming stripped 0 bases from V and 3 bases from J, with 6 bases between. The germline gives CDR1 SGHDT, CDR2 YYEEEE. CDR3: CASSLGQDYGYTF. The CDR3 DNA reads TGTGCCAGCAGCTTGGGGCAGGACTATGGCTACACCTTC.

The chain recombines TRBV5-1 with TRBJ2-4; 8 nucleotides line up with TRBD1. This CDR3 has 15 amino acids. Germline V CDR1 and CDR2: SGHRS, YFSETQ. Germline trimming cut 4 bases from V and 6 bases from J; bases unmatched to any gene: 9. The CDR3 spells CASSLRQGMGNIQYF. The DNA for the CDR3 is TGCGCCAGCAGCCTTAGACAGGGGATGGGAAACATTCAGTACTTC.

This clone appeared a single time. This chain connects TRBV2 to TRBJ1-1, with 7 bases fitting TRBD1. There are 15 residues in the CDR3. From germline, CDR1 is SNHLY and CDR2 FYNNEI. J lost 4 bases, V lost 4 bases, and 9 bases had no gene match. CDR3 in amino acids: CASSALVGGGTEAFF. The CDR3 DNA is TGTGCCAGCAGTGCTTTGGTAGGGGGCGGCACTGAAGCTTTCTTT.

The rearrangement links TRBV5-1 to TRBJ1-2; D might be TRBD1 (5 bases). Trimming cost V 1 base and J 6 bases, with 10 bases left between them. Per germline, CDR1 SGHRS and CDR2 YFSETQ. The CDR3 is made up of 13 amino acids. CDR3 loop: CASSLQGLDGYTF. DNA for the CDR3: TGCGCCAGCAGCTTGCAGGGTTTGGATGGCTACACCTTC.

V and J are TRBV28 and TRBJ2-5; 8 nucleotides align to TRBD1. With 6 bases clipped from V and 3 bases from J, the junction kept 15 bases outside the gene matches. The CDR3 loop spans 17 amino acids. The germline V gene has CDR1 MDHEN and CDR2 SYDVKM. In DNA, the CDR3 is TGTGCCAGCAGCTCCAAATCCCCAACGGACAGGGAAGAGACCCAGTACTTC. Its protein product is CASSSKSPTDREETQYF.

The chain combines TRBV27 with TRBJ2-1; 10 bases agree with TRBD2. The CDR3 totals 14 residues. In germline, CDR1 is MNHEY, CDR2 SMNVEV (reference sequence). V was pared by 6 bases and J by 3 bases, with 2 bases of the junction left unmatched. The CDR3 DNA is TGTGCCAGCAGACCTAGCGGGGGCTACAATGAGCAGTTCTTC. Its translation: CASRPSGGYNEQFF.

This clone appeared a single time. The chain links TRBV5-1 to TRBJ1-1; 8 positions agree with TRBD1. From germline, CDR1 is SGHRS and CDR2 YFSETQ. There are 15 residues in the CDR3. V lost 0 bases to trimming and J lost 1 base; unmatched junction nucleotides: 2. CDR3 coding DNA: TGCGCCAGCAGCTTGGGGGACAGGTGGAACACTGAAGCTTTCTTT. Its protein product is CASSLGDRWNTEAFF.

The chain recombines TRBV18 with TRBJ2-2; a weak D match, TRBD1 (6 bases). Germline lookup yields CDR1 KGHSH and CDR2 LQKENI. Trimming removed 2 bases from V and 4 bases from J, with 14 bases in between. The CDR3 is 16 residues long. The CDR3 region is CASSPTGRQGTGELFF. CDR3 nucleotide sequence: TGTGCCAGCTCACCAACAGGGCGGCAGGGCACCGGGGAGCTGTTTTTT.